This T cell receptor beta chain was documented in a study of T cells in women clearing cervical HPV infection. The study's findings and limits: Cases carried less TRBV6-7 than controls: 0.11% versus 0.16%.

A note on this clone: Antigen specificity is unknown. Read coverage stops 3 residues before the CDR3 terminus; the germline J gene supplies the remainder.

V gave up 6 bases and J gave up 5 bases, with 16 bases separating them. CDR1 and CDR2 (germline): LNHDA, SQIVND (reference sequence). This CDR3 region has 14 residues. immunoSEQ multiplex PCR used an average of around 1,200 ng genomic DNA. Libraries were prepared by immunoSEQ multiplex PCR; TCRdb keeps only in-frame clonotypes and omits some of them. This sample contains roughly 50,000 clones. This sequence joins TRBV19 and TRBJ2-5; D gene ambiguous. The sequence derives from a woman between 18 and 69 years old with a cervical HPV16 infection that either progressed to CIN3+ or cleared (not recorded which). The sequenced sample was blood buffy coat. CDR3 residues: CASSHPTKRETQYF. The DNA read from the CDR3 is TGTGCCAGTAGCCACCCCACCAAACGGGAGACC.